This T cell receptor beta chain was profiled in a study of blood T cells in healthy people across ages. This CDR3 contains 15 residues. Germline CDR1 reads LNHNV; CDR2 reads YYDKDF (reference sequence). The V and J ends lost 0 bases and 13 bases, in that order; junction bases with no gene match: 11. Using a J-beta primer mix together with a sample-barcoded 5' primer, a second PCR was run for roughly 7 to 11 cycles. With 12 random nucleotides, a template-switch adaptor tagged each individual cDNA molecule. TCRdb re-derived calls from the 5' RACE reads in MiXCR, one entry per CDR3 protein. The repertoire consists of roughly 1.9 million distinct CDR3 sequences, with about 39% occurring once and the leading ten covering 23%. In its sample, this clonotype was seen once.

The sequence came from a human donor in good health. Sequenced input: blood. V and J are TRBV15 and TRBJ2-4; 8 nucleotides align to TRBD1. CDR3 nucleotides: TGTGCCACCAGCAGAGAATACGGACAGGGTCAAGAGCAGTACTTC. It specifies CATSREYGQGQEQYF.